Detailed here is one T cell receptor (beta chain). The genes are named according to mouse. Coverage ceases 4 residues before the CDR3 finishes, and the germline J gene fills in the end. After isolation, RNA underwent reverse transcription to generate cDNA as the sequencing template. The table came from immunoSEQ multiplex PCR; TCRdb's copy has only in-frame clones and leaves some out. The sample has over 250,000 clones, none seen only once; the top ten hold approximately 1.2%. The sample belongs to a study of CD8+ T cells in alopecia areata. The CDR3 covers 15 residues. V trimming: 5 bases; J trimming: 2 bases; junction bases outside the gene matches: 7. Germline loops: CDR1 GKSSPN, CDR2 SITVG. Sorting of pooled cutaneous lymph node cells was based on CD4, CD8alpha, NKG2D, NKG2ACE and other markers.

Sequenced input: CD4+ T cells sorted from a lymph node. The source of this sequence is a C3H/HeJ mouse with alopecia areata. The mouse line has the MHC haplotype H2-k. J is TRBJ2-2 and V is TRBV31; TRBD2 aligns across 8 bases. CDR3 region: CAWGWGGPNTGQLYF. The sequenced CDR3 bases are TGTGCCTGGGGATGGGGGGGGCCGAACACCGGG.